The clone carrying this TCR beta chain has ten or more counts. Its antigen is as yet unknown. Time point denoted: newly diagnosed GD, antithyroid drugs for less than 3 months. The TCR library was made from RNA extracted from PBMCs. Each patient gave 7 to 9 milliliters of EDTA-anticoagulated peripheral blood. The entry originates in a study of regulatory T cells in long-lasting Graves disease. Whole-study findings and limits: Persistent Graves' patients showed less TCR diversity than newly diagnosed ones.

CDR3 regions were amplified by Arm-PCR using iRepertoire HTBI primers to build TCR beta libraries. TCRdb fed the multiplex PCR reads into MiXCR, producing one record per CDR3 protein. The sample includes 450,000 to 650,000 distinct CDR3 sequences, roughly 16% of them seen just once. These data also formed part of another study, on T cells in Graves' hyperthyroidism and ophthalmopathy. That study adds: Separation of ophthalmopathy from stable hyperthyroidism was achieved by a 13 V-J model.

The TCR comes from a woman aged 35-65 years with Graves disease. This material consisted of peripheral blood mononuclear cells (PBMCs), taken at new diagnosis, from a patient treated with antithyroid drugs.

The CDR3 protein is CSAAPQRGATDTQYF. The DNA of the CDR3 is TGCAGTGCCGCCCCTCAGCGGGGGGCGACAGATACGCAGTATTTT. The rearrangement joins TRBV20-1 to TRBJ2-3; 9 nucleotides line up with TRBD2. CDR1 DFQATT and CDR2 SNEGSKA come from the germline V gene (reference sequence). Germline trimming cut 6 bases from V and 3 bases from J; bases unmatched to any gene: 10. The CDR3 has 15 residues.